This TCR beta chain came from a study of blood T cell repertoires in COVID-19. At the level of the study: Collection of acute and convalescent COVID-19 samples took place in the United States, Italy and Spain. T cells, B-cell-depleted T cells, or PBMCs provided the cDNA or gDNA that served as material.

The CDR3 has 15 amino acids. The germline gives CDR1 LGHNA, CDR2 YSLEER. The V gene end was trimmed by 0 bases and the J gene end by 3 bases; junction bases not matched to a gene: 5. Per the authors' pipeline: Counts of nucleated cells, estimated from reference gene primer amplification, were obtained. Sequencing used immunoSEQ multiplex PCR; TCRdb keeps in-frame clones, though not all of them. Clonal size and the V and J genes are those of that table, whereas D and trimming came from the DNA. The top ten clones hold 7.5% to 9% of a sample with 110,000 to 150,000 clones, around 86% of them seen once.

The receptor comes from a human donor in a cohort sampled during active COVID-19. Source material: peripheral blood. The chain employs TRBV4-3 and TRBJ2-7; TRBD1 matches at 7 bases. This CDR3 is CASSQEAGGYYEQYF. In DNA, the CDR3 is TGCGCCAGCAGCCAAGAGGCAGGGGGTTACTACGAGCAGTACTTC.